The rows below give T cell receptor beta chains drawn from one sample of a study of T cell repertoires in cytomegalovirus infection. Antigens of these TCRs are unknown. MiXCR, applied by TCRdb to the reads, yields one record per CDR3 protein. This repertoire shows some 560,000 distinct CDR3 sequences, about 40% found once; its top ten account for 48%. The material was cultured PBMCs, obtained from culture after CMV antigen stimulation. All receptors derive from a human donor in good health (CMV status not recorded). Some clones in this sample may be carry-over from other donors' samples. Each CDR3 is given with its conserved first and last residue. The order of the fields is D gene, V gene, clone size, J gene, CDR3 protein, CDR3 DNA. The D gene is left open where the match is weak. Size is stated for part of the rows, as once, few or many counts, or as a class when the clone is expanded.

d_gene: -
v_gene: TRBV20-1
abundance: -
j_gene: TRBJ1-5
CDR3aa: CSAHGRLSNQPQHF
CDR3nt: TGCAGTGCCCACGGGCGGCTTAGCAATCAGCCCCAGCATTTT

d_gene: -
v_gene: TRBV4-3
abundance: -
j_gene: TRBJ2-3
CDR3aa: CASSQVAVGDTQYF
CDR3nt: TGCGCCAGCAGCCAAGTTGCGGTGGGAGATACGCAGTATTTT

d_gene: -
v_gene: TRBV7-2
abundance: -
j_gene: TRBJ2-3
CDR3aa: CASSRRGSDTQYF
CDR3nt: TGTGCCAGCAGCCGACGGGGATCAGATACGCAGTATTTT

d_gene: -
v_gene: TRBV7-9
abundance: -
j_gene: TRBJ1-6
CDR3aa: CASSPAHGSPLHF
CDR3nt: TGTGCCAGCAGCCCGGCCCATGGGTCACCCCTCCACTTT

d_gene: -
v_gene: TRBV7-2
abundance: -
j_gene: TRBJ2-6
CDR3aa: CASSPGSSGANVLTF
CDR3nt: TGTGCCAGCAGCCCAGGGAGCTCTGGGGCCAACGTCCTGACTTTC

d_gene: TRBD2
v_gene: TRBV7-6
abundance: many
j_gene: TRBJ2-1
CDR3aa: CASSLAWSGGNNEQFF
CDR3nt: TGTGCCAGCAGCTTAGCCTGGTCGGGAGGCAACAATGAGCAGTTCTTC

d_gene: TRBD1
v_gene: TRBV15
abundance: few
j_gene: TRBJ2-4
CDR3aa: CATSRDRGTGGAKNIQYF
CDR3nt: TGTGCCACCAGCAGAGATCGAGGGACAGGGGGAGCCAAAAACATTCAGTACTTC

d_gene: TRBD2
v_gene: TRBV19
abundance: -
j_gene: TRBJ2-1
CDR3aa: CASSIETSGGALFNEQFF
CDR3nt: TGTGCCAGTAGTATAGAAACTAGCGGGGGGGCCTTATTCAATGAGCAGTTCTTC

d_gene: -
v_gene: TRBV4-1
abundance: -
j_gene: TRBJ1-2
CDR3aa: CASSQGMDSSYGYTF
CDR3nt: TGCGCCAGCAGCCAAGGAATGGACTCGAGCTATGGCTACACCTTC

d_gene: -
v_gene: TRBV18
abundance: -
j_gene: TRBJ1-2
CDR3aa: CASSPAGGGDGYTF
CDR3nt: TGTGCCAGCTCACCAGCTGGGGGAGGCGATGGCTACACCTTC

d_gene: -
v_gene: TRBV5-6
abundance: once
j_gene: TRBJ2-5
CDR3aa: CASSLLSATQYF
CDR3nt: TGTGCCAGCAGCTTGTTATCGGCGACCCAGTACTTC

d_gene: -
v_gene: TRBV6-1
abundance: many
j_gene: TRBJ2-4
CDR3aa: CASSQVAKNIQYF
CDR3nt: TGTGCCAGCTCCCAGGTAGCCAAAAACATTCAGTACTTC

d_gene: -
v_gene: TRBV7-2
abundance: many
j_gene: TRBJ1-6
CDR3aa: CASSLYPGITSPLHF
CDR3nt: TGTGCCAGCAGCTTATACCCCGGGATCACTTCACCCCTCCACTTT

d_gene: -
v_gene: TRBV20-1
abundance: -
j_gene: TRBJ2-7
CDR3aa: CSANDSPVVYEQYF
CDR3nt: TGCAGTGCTAACGATTCCCCTGTCGTTTACGAGCAGTACTTC

d_gene: -
v_gene: TRBV27
abundance: -
j_gene: TRBJ1-2
CDR3aa: CASSLRSRGYGYTF
CDR3nt: TGTGCCAGCAGTTTAAGGTCTAGGGGCTATGGCTACACCTTC